This T cell receptor beta chain came from a study of regulatory T cells in long-lasting Graves disease. The overall study: Positive TSH receptor antibodies alongside over 5 years of antithyroid drugs were what marked Graves' disease as persistent. Study-wide points: Newly diagnosed patients shared 950 to 1,000 public clonotypes; persistent patients shared a few thousand.

Documented time point: persistent/refractory GD, antithyroid drugs over 5 years with positive TRAb. Extracted RNA from PBMCs served as the source of the TCR library. The patient group derived from an endocrinology department in Xi'an, China. EDTA tubes collected roughly 10 milliliters of peripheral blood. This clonotype came up many times. The antigen remains unidentified. HTBI primers from iRepertoire and Arm-PCR of CDR3 regions yielded the TCR beta libraries. TCRdb re-called the multiplex PCR reads with MiXCR, one entry per CDR3 protein. Of a few hundred thousand distinct CDR3 sequences in the sample, around 22% are singletons; the top ten hold about a quarter. CDR1 and CDR2 (germline): MNHEY, SMNVEV (reference sequence). The CDR3 covers 15 residues. V lost 6 bases to trimming and J lost 3 bases; unmatched junction nucleotides: 10.

The chain couples TRBV27 to TRBJ2-7; TRBD1 aligns across 8 bases. The receptor was isolated from a female donor with Graves disease. This specimen was peripheral blood mononuclear cells (PBMCs), taken when the disease was refractory, from a patient treated with antithyroid drugs. The CDR3 spells CASRAGQGSFYEQYF. In nucleotides, the CDR3 is TGTGCCAGCAGAGCAGGACAGGGTTCCTTCTACGAGCAGTACTTC.